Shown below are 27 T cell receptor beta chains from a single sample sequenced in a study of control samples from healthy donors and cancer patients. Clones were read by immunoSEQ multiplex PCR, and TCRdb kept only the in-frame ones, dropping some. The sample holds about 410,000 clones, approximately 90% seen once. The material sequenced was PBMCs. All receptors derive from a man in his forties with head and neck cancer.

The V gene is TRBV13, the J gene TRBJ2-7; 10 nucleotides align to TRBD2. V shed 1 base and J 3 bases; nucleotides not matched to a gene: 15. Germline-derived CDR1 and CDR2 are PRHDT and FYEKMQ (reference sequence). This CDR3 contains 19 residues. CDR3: CASSLVGLAVPKGNYEQYF. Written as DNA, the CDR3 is TGTGCCAGCAGCTTAGTTGGACTAGCGGTTCCGAAGGGAAACTACGAGCAGTACTTC.

CDR3 sequence (DNA): TGTGCCAGCAGTTACCGGGAGGGGCTGCAAGAGACCCAGTACTTC. This sequence encodes CASSYREGLQETQYF. The chain carries TRBV6-2 or TRBV6-3 and TRBJ2-5; 8 bases align to TRBD2. V lost 2 bases, J lost 2 bases, and 4 bases stayed unmatched. Germline CDR1 reads MNHEY; CDR2 reads SVGEGT. This CDR3 comprises 15 residues.

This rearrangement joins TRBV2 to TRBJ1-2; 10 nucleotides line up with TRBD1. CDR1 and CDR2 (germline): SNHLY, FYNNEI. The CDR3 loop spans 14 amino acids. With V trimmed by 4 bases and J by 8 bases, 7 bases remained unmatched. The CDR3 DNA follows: TGTGCCAGCAGTGGGACCCGGGACAGGGGAGGCTACACCTTC. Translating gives CASSGTRDRGGYTF. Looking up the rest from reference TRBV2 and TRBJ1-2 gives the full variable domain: EPEVTQTPSHQVTQMGQEVILRCVPISNHLYFYWYRQILGQKVEFLVSFYNNEISEKSEIFDDQFSVERPDGSNFTLKIRSTKLEDSAMYFCASSGTRDRGGYTFGSGTRLTVV.

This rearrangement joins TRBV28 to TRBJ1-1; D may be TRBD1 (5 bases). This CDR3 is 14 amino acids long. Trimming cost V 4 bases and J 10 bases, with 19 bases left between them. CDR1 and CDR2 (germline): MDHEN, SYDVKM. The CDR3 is CASSSLRRGDRAFF. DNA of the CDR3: TGTGCCAGCAGTTCCCTCCGCCGGGGCGACAGAGCTTTCTTT.

The CDR3 region has the DNA TGTGCCAGCAGACAGGAATTCGAAGCTTTCTTT. It yields the protein CASRQEFEAFF. The rearrangement joins TRBV6-5 to TRBJ1-1, with a weak D call TRBD1 (5 bases). Germline CDR1 and CDR2: MNHEY and SVGAGI. The CDR3 loop spans 11 amino acids. The ends were cut back, 6 bases at V and 8 bases at J, with 10 bases in the middle.

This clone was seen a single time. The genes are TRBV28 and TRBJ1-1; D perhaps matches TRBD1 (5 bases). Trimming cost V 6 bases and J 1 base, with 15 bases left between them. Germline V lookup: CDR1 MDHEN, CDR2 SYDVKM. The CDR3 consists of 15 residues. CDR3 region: CASSPSPQENTEAFF. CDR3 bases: TGTGCCAGCAGCCCATCCCCACAGGAGAACACTGAAGCTTTCTTT. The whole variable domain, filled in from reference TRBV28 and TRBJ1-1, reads DVKVTQSSRYLVKRTGEKVFLECVQDMDHENMFWYRQDPGLGLRLIYFSYDVKMKEKGDIPEGYSVSREKKERFSLILESASTNQTSMYLCASSPSPQENTEAFFGQGTRLTVV.

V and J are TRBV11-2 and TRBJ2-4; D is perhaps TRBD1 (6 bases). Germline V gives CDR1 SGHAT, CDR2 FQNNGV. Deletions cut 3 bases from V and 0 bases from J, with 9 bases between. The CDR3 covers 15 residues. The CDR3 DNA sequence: TGTGCCAGCAGCTTTACAGGGATAGCCAAAAACATTCAGTACTTC. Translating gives CASSFTGIAKNIQYF.

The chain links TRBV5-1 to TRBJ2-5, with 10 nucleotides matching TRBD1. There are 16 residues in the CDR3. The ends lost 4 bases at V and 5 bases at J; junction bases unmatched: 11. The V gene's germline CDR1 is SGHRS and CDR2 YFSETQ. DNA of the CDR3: TGCGCCAGCAGCCCTATGACAGGGGGCGGTTTGGAGACCCAGTACTTC. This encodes CASSPMTGGGLETQYF.

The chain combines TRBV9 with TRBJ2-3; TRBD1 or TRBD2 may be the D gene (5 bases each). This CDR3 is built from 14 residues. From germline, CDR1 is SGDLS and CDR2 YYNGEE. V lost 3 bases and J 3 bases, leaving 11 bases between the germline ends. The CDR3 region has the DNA TGTGCCAGCAGCGCCGGGACGCAAACAGATACGCAGTATTTT. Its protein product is CASSAGTQTDTQYF.

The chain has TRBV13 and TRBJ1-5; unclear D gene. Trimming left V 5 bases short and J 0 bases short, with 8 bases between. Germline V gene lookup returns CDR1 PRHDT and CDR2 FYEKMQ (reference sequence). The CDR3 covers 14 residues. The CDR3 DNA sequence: TGTGCCAGCAGCCCCGAGGGTAGCAATCAGCCCCAGCATTTT. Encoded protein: CASSPEGSNQPQHF.

For the CDR3, the DNA is TGTGCCACCAGCAGGGACAGGGGCGAGGTCTACGAGCAGTACTTC. Protein sequence: CATSRDRGEVYEQYF. The rearrangement links TRBV15 to TRBJ2-7; 9 nucleotides agree with TRBD1. Germline V gene sequence: CDR1 LNHNV, CDR2 YYDKDF (reference sequence). The trim removed 3 bases at V and 3 bases at J, leaving 6 bases unmatched. This CDR3 region has 15 residues.

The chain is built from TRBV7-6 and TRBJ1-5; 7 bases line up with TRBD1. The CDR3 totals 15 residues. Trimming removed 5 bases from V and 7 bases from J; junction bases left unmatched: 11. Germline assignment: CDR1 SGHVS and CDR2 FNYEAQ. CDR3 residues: CASSVYTGVNQPQHF. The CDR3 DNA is TGTGCCAGCAGCGTGTATACAGGGGTTAACCAGCCCCAGCATTTT.

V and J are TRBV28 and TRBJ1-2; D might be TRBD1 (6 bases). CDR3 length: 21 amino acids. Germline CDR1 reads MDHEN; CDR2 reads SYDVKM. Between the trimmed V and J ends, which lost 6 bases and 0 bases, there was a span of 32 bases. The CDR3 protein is CASSLGPLIGGAVVPNYGYTF. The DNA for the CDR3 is TGTGCCAGCAGCTTGGGACCGTTGATCGGGGGCGCGGTGGTTCCTAACTATGGCTACACCTTC.

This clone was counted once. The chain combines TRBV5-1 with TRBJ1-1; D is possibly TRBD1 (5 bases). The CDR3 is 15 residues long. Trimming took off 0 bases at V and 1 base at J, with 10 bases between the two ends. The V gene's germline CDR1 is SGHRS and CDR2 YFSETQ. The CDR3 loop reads CASSLGQFSNTEAFF. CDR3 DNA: TGCGCCAGCAGCTTGGGACAGTTCTCGAACACTGAAGCTTTCTTT.

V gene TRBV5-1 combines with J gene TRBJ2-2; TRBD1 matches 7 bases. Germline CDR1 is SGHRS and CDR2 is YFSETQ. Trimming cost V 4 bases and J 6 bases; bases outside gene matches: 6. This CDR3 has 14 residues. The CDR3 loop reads CASSNGQAAGELFF. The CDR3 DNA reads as TGCGCCAGCAGCAACGGACAGGCGGCCGGGGAGCTGTTTTTT. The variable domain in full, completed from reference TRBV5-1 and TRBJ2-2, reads KAGVTQTPRYLIKTRGQQVTLSCSPISGHRSVSWYQQTPGQGLQFLFEYFSETQRNKGNFPGRFSGRQFSNSRSEMNVSTLELGDSALYLCASSNGQAAGELFFGEGSRLTVL.

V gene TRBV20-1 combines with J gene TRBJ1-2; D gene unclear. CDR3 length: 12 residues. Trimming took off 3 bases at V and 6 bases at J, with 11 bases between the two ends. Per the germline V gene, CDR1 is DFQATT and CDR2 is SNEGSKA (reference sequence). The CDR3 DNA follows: TGCAGTGCTAGTATGGGGTTCAATGGCTACACCTTC. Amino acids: CSASMGFNGYTF.

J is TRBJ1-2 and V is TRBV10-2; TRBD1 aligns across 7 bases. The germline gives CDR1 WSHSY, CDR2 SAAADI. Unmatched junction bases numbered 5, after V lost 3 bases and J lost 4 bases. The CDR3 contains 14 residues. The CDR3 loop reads CASSEGGIGYGYTF. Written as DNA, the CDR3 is TGCGCCAGCAGTGAAGGGGGCATTGGCTATGGCTACACCTTC.

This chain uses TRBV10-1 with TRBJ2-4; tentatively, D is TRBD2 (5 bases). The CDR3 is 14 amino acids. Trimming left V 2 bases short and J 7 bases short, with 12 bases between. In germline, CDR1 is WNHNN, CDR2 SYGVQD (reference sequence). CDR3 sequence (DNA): TGCGCCAGCAGTGAGCGGGGTACAGTGAACATTCAGTACTTC. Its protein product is CASSERGTVNIQYF.

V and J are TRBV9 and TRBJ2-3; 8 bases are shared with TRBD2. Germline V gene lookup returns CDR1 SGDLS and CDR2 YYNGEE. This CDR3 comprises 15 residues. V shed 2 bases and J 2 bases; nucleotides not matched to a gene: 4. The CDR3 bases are TGTGCCAGCAGCGTCACTAGCGGCTTCACAGATACGCAGTATTTT. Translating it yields CASSVTSGFTDTQYF.

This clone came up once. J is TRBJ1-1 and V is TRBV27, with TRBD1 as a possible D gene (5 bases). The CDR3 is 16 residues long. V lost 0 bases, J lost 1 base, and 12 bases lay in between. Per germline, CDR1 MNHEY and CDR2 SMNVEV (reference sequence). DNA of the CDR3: TGTGCCAGCAGTTTATCGAGGGGTTTGGGGAACACTGAAGCTTTCTTT. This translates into CASSLSRGLGNTEAFF.

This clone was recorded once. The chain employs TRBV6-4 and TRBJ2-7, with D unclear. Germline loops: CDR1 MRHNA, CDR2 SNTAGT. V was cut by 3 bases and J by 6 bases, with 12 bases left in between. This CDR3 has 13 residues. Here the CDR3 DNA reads TGTGCCAGCAGTGAGCAGAAGGGCGGCGAGCAGTACTTC. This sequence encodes CASSEQKGGEQYF.

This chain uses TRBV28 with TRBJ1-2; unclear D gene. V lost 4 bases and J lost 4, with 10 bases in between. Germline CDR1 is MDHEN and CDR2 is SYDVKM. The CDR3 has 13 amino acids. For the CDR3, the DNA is TGTGCCAGCAGTTCGATGGGGAGCTATGGCTACACCTTC. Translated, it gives CASSSMGSYGYTF.

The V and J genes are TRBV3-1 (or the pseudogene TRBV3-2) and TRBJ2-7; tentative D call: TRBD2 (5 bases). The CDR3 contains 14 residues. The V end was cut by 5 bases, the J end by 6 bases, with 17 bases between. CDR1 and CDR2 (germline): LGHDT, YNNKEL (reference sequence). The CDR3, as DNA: TGTGCCAGCAGCAGGGCAGGAGGTGGGTTCGAGCAGTACTTC. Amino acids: CASSRAGGGFEQYF.

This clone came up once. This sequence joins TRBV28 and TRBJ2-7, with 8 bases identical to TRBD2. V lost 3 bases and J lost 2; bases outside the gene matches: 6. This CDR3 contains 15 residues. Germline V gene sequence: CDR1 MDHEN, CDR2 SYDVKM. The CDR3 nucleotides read TGTGCCAGCAGTTTGGGAGCGGGGGCTCCCTACGAGCAGTACTTC. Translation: CASSLGAGAPYEQYF.

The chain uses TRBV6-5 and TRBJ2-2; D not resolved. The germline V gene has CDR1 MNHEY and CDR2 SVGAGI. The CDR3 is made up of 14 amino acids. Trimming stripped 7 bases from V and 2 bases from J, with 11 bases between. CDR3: CASKASANTGELFF. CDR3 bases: TGTGCCAGCAAGGCTAGTGCTAACACCGGGGAGCTGTTTTTT.

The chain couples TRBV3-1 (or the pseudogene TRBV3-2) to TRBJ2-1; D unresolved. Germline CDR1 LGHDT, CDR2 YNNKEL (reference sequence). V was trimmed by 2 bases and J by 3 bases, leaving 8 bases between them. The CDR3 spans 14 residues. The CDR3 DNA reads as TGTGCCAGCAGCCAACGACGGAGCTACAATGAGCAGTTCTTC. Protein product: CASSQRRSYNEQFF.

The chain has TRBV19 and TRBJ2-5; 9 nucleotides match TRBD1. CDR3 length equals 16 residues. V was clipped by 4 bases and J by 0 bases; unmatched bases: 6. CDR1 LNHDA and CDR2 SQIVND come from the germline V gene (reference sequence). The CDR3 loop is CASSSRQGGYQETQYF. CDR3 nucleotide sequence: TGTGCCAGTAGTAGTAGACAGGGGGGGTACCAAGAGACCCAGTACTTC. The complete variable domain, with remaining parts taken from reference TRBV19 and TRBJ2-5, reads DGGITQSPKYLFRKEGQNVTLSCEQNLNHDAMYWYRQDPGQGLRLIYYSQIVNDFQKGDIAEGYSVSREKKESFPLTVTSAQKNPTAFYLCASSSRQGGYQETQYFGPGTRLLVL.